This T cell receptor beta chain was recorded in a study of blood T cell repertoires in COVID-19. Study overall: Researchers got acute and convalescent COVID-19 samples from the United States, Italy and Spain. T cells, B-cell-depleted T cells, or PBMCs provided the cDNA or gDNA that served as material.

Donors were grouped by their self-reported clinical history. Germline V gene sequence: CDR1 SGDLS, CDR2 YYNGEE. V lost 0 bases to trimming and J lost 2 bases; unmatched junction nucleotides: 9. The CDR3 runs to 17 residues. The protocol was immunoSEQ multiplex PCR, while the TCRdb copy is restricted to in-frame clones and leaves out a portion. The sample has 200,000 to 300,000 clones; 70% to 90% are singletons. Material: PBMCs or T cells enriched from blood (not recorded which). The gene calls are TRBV9 and TRBJ2-3; 7 bases are a match to TRBD2. The clonotype comes from a woman aged 40 to 50 with acute COVID-19. The CDR3: CASSVDPLAAPTDTQYF. In DNA, the CDR3 is TGTGCCAGCAGCGTAGACCCCCTAGCGGCCCCCACAGATACGCAGTATTTT.